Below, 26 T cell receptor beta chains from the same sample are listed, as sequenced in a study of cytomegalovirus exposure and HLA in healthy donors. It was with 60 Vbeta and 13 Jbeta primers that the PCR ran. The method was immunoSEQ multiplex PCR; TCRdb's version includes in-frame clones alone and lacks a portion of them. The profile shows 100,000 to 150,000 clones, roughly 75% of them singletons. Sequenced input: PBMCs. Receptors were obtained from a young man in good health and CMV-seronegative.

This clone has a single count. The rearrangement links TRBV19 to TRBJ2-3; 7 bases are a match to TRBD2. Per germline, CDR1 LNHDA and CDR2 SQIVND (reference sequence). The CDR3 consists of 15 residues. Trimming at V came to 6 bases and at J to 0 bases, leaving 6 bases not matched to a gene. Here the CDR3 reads CASSIGRTSTDTQYF. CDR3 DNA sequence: TGTGCCAGTAGCATCGGGAGGACTAGCACAGATACGCAGTATTTT.

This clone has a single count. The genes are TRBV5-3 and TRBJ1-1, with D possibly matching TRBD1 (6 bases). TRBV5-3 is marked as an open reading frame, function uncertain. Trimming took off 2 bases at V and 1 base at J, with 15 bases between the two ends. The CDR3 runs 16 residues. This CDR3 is CARSFSTGTKNTEAFF. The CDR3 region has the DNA TGTGCCAGAAGCTTTTCTACCGGGACAAAGAACACTGAAGCTTTCTTT.

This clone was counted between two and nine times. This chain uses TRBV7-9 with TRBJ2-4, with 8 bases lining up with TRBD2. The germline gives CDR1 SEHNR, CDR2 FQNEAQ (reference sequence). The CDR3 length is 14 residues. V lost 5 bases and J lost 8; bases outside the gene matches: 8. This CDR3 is CASSPGGLGDIQYF. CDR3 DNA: TGTGCCAGCAGCCCGGGGGGGCTTGGGGACATTCAGTACTTC.

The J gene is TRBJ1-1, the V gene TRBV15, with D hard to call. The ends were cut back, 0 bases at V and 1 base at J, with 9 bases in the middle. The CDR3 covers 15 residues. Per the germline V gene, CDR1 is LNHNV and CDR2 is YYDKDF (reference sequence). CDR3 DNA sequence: TGTGCCACCAGCAGAGATCCTAGCAGGAACACTGAAGCTTTCTTT. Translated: CATSRDPSRNTEAFF.

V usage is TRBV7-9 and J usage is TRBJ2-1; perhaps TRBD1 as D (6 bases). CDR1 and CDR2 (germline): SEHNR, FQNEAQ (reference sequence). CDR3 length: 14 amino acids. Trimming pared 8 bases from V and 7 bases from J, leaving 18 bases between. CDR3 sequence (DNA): TGTGCCAGCCGCCAGGGGACCTCTCGGAATGAGCAGTTCTTC. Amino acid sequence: CASRQGTSRNEQFF.

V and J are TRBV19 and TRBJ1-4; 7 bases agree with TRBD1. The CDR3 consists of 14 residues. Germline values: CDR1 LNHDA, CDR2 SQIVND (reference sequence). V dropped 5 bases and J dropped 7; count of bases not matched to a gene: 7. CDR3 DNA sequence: TGTGCCAGTAGTGTCAGGGGGGACCGTGAAAAACTGTTTTTT. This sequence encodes CASSVRGDREKLFF. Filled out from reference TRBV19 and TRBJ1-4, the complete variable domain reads DGGITQSPKYLFRKEGQNVTLSCEQNLNHDAMYWYRQDPGQGLRLIYYSQIVNDFQKGDIAEGYSVSREKKESFPLTVTSAQKNPTAFYLCASSVRGDREKLFFGSGTQLSVL.

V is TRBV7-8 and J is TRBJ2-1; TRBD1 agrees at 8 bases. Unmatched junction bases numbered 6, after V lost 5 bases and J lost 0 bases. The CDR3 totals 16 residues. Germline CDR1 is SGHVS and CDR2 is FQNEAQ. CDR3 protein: CASSRAGGTSYNEQFF. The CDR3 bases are TGTGCCAGCAGCCGAGCAGGGGGCACCTCCTACAATGAGCAGTTCTTC.

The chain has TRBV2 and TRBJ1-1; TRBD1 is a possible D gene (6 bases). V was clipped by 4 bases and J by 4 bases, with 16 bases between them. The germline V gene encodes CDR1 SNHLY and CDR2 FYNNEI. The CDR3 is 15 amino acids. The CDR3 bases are TGTGCCAGCAGTGGGGCCCTCCAGGGGACCACTGAAGCTTTCTTT. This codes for CASSGALQGTTEAFF.

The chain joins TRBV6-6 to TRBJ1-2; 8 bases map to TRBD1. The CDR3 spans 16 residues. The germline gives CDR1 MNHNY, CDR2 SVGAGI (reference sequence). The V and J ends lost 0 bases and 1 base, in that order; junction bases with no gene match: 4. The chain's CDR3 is CASSYSGQASNYGYTF. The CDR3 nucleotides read TGTGCCAGCAGTTACTCGGGACAGGCCAGTAACTATGGCTACACCTTC.

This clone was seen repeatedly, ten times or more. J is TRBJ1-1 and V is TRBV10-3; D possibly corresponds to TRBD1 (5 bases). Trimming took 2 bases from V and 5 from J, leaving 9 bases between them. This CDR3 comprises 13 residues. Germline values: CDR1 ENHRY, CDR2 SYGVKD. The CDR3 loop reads CAISEMAGTEAFF. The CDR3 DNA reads TGTGCCATCAGTGAGATGGCAGGGACTGAAGCTTTCTTT.

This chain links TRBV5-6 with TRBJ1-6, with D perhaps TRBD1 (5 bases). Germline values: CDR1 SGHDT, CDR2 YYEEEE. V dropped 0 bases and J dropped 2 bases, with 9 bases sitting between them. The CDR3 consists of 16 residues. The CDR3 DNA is TGTGCCAGCAGCTTGGAGCGGGGGACCTATAATTCACCCCTCCACTTT. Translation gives CASSLERGTYNSPLHF.

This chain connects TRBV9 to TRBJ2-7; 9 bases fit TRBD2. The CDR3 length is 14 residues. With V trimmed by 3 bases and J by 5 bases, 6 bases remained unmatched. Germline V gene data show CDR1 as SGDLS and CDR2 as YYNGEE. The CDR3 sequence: CASSASGRRNEQYF. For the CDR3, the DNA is TGTGCCAGCAGCGCGAGCGGGAGGAGGAACGAGCAGTACTTC.

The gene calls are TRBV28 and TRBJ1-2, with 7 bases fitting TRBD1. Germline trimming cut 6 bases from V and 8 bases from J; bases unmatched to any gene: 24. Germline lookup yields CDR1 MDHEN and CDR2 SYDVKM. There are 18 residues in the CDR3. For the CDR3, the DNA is TGTGCCAGCAGCTCCCGGGACAGCGTCGAAGGATTTTGGGGCGGCTACACCTTC. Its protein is CASSSRDSVEGFWGGYTF.

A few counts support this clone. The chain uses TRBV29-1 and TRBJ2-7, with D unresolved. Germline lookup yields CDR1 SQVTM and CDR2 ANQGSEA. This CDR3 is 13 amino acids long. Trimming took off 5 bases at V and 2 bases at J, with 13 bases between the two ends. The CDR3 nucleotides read TGCAGCGTTAGCCGAAGACACCCCTACGAGCAGTACTTC. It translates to CSVSRRHPYEQYF.

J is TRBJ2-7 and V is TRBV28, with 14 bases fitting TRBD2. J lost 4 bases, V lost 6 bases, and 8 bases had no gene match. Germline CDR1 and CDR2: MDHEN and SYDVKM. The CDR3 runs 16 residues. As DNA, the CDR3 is TGTGCCAGCAGGTACGGGACTAGCGGGAGTAGGTACGAGCAGTACTTC. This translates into CASRYGTSGSRYEQYF. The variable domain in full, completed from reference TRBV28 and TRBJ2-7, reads DVKVTQSSRYLVKRTGEKVFLECVQDMDHENMFWYRQDPGLGLRLIYFSYDVKMKEKGDIPEGYSVSREKKERFSLILESASTNQTSMYLCASRYGTSGSRYEQYFGPGTRLTVT.

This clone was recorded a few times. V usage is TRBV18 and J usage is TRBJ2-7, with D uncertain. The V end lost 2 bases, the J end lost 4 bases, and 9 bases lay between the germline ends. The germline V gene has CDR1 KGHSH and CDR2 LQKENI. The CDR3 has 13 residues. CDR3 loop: CASSPTRSYEQYF. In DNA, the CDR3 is TGTGCCAGCTCACCAACGAGGAGTTACGAGCAGTACTTC.

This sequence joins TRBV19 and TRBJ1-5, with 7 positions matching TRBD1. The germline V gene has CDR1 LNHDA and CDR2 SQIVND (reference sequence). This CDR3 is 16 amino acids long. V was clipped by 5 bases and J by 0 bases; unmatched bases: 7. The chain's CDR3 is CASSVLDRASNQPQHF. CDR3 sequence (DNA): TGTGCCAGTAGTGTCCTCGACAGGGCTAGCAATCAGCCCCAGCATTTT.

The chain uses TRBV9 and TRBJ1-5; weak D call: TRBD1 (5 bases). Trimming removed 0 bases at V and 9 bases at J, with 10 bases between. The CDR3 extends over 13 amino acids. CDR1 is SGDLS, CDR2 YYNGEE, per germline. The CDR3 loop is CASSVEGRGPQHF. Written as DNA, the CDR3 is TGTGCCAGCAGCGTAGAGGGTAGGGGGCCCCAGCATTTT.

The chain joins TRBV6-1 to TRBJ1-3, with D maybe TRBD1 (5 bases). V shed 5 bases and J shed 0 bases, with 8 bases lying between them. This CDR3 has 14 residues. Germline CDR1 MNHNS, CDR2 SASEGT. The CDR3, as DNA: TGTGCCAGCAGTCCAGGGCGCTCTGGAAACACCATATATTTT. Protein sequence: CASSPGRSGNTIYF.

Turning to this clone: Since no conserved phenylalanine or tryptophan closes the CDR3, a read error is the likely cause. The CDR3 nucleotides are TGTGCCAGCAGCTTAGGGAGGGGGAGTTTAGGCAATCAGCCCCAGCATCTT. Translated: CASSLGRGSLGNQPQHL. The rearrangement joins TRBV13 to TRBJ1-5; weak D call: TRBD1 (6 bases). V was trimmed by 0 bases and J by 2 bases, leaving 14 bases between them. Germline values: CDR1 PRHDT, CDR2 FYEKMQ (reference sequence). The CDR3 sequence is 17 residues long.

The CDR3 coding sequence is TGTGCCAGCAGCCAATCATTGGGGAGCTCCTCTAACTATGGCTACACCTTC. It yields the protein CASSQSLGSSSNYGYTF. V is TRBV4-2 and J is TRBJ1-2; D gene uncertain. V gave up 2 bases and J gave up 0 bases, with 16 bases separating them. CDR1 and CDR2 (germline): LGHNA, YNFKEQ. The CDR3 contains 17 residues.

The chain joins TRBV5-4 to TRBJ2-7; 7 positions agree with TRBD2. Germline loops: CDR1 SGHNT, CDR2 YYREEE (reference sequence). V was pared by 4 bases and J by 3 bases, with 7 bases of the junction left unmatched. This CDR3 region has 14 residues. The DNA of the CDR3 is TGTGCCAGCAGCGAACTAGCGACGGACTACGAGCAGTACTTC. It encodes CASSELATDYEQYF.

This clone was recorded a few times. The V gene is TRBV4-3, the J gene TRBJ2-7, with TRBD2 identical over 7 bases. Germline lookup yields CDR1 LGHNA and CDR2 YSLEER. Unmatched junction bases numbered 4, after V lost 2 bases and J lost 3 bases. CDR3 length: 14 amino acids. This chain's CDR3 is CASSQSAGDYEQYF. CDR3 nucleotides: TGCGCCAGCAGCCAAAGTGCGGGAGACTACGAGCAGTACTTC.

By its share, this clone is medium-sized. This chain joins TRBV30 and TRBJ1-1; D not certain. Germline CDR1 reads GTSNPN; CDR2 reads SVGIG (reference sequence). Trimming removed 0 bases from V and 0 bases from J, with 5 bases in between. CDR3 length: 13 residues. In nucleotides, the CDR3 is TGTGCCTGGAGTGTTACTTTGAACACTGAAGCTTTCTTT. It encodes CAWSVTLNTEAFF.

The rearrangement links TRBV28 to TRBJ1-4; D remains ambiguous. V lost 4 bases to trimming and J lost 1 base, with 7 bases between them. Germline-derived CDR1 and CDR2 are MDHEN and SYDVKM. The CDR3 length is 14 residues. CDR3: CASSSQETNEKLFF. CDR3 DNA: TGTGCCAGCAGTTCGCAGGAAACTAATGAAAAACTGTTTTTT. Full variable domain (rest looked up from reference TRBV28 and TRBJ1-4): DVKVTQSSRYLVKRTGEKVFLECVQDMDHENMFWYRQDPGLGLRLIYFSYDVKMKEKGDIPEGYSVSREKKERFSLILESASTNQTSMYLCASSSQETNEKLFFGSGTQLSVL.

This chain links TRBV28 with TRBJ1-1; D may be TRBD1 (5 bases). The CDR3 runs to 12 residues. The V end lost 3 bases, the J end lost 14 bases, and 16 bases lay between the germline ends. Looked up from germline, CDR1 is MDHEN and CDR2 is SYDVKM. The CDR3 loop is CASSFSGDGEFF. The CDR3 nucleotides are TGTGCCAGCAGTTTCAGCGGGGACGGGGAGTTCTTT.